This T cell receptor (beta chain) emerged from a study of T cells after yellow fever vaccination. Study observations and caveats: Abundant clonotypes from the bulk population could have been carried over as contaminants into FACS-sorted repertoires.

Making TCR cDNA involved 5'RACE template switching, which added UMIs and a universal primer site. Via MiXCR, TCRdb re-called the 5' RACE reads, giving one row per CDR3 protein. In the table there are a few hundred thousand distinct CDR3 sequences, less than 20% of which are singletons. As to this clonotype: Its antigen is as yet unknown.

The V and J ends lost 6 bases and 3 bases respectively, with 12 bases between them. The CDR3 runs 14 residues. This chain links TRBV12-3 or TRBV12-4 with TRBJ2-1, with a possible D match to TRBD2 (5 bases). Sample: PBMCs, taken 5 days after the first yellow fever vaccination. The sequence derives from a man aged 18 to 30 who received the YFV17D yellow fever vaccine. The chain's CDR3 is CASSPGIVYNEQFF. Here the CDR3 DNA reads TGTGCCAGCAGCCCCGGGATCGTCTACAATGAGCAGTTCTTC.